This TCR beta chain was captured by sequencing in a study of long-term antiretroviral therapy in people with HIV. The wider study: First collections came about a decade before the 2015 immediate-ART recommendation. Broader study findings: Dominating the repertoire at all time points were the clones that expanded before ART.

The run of the v3.0 immunoSEQ assay was at survey level. The data were produced by immunoSEQ multiplex PCR, yet TCRdb's version contains in-frame clones alone and is incomplete. The repertoire has more than 20,000 clones, 81% of them found once; the top ten carry about 16%. Every specimen provided roughly 1-10 million cryopreserved PBMC before DNA extraction took place. Regarding this clone: Its specificity is unknown.

CDR3 length equals 14 residues. Germline V gene lookup returns CDR1 SEHNR and CDR2 FQNEAQ (reference sequence). V gave up 1 base and J gave up 2 bases, with 7 bases separating them. Material: unsorted PBMCs, obtained at the start of antiretroviral therapy, before treatment. V is TRBV7-9 and J is TRBJ2-3; D remains ambiguous. The sequence came from a woman younger than 30 with HIV. DNA for the CDR3: TGTGCCAGCAGCTTAGACCTGTACACAGATACGCAGTATTTT. Its translation: CASSLDLYTDTQYF.